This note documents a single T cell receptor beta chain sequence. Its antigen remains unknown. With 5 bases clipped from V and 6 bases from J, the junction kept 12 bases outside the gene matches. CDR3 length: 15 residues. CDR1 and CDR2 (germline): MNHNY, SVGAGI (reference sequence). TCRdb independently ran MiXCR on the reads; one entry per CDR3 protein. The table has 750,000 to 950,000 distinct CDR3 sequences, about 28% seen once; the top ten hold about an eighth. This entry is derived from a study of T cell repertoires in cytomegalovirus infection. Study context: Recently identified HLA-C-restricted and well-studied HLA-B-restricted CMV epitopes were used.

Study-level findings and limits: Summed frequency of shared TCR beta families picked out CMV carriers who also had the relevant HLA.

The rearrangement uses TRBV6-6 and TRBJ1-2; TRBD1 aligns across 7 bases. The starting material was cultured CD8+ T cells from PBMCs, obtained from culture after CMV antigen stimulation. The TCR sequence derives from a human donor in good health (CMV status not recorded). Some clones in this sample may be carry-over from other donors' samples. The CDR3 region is CASSAVRGGNDGYTF. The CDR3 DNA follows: TGTGCCAGCAGTGCCGTCAGGGGGGGAAACGATGGCTACACCTTC.